This TCR beta chain originates from a study of blood T cell repertoires in COVID-19. This clone was seen only once. The CDR3 is 15 residues long. V lost 0 bases and J lost 0, with 6 bases in between. The germline CDR1 and CDR2 sequences are LNHDA and SQIVND (reference sequence). Generated by immunoSEQ multiplex PCR, the TCRdb table keeps only in-frame clones and is missing some. The sample contains 95,000 to 150,000 clones, 84% of which appear only once. The V call is TRBV19, the J call TRBJ2-1; a weak D match, TRBD2 (5 bases). This clonotype was sampled from a woman in her twenties or thirties who had recovered from COVID-19. Sequencing used PBMCs or T cells enriched from blood (not recorded which). The CDR3 region has the DNA TGTGCCAGTAGTATAGAGGGGAGCTCCTACAATGAGCAGTTCTTC. Residues: CASSIEGSSYNEQFF.